This note documents a single T cell receptor beta chain sequence. Its antigen is undetermined. This entry is derived from a study of T-cell memory formation after mild COVID-19. Germline V CDR1 and CDR2: MNHEY, SMNVEV (reference sequence). J was trimmed by 2 bases and V by 0 bases; bases with no gene match: 0. This CDR3 is built from 15 residues. Constant-segment-primed 5'RACE gave TCR alpha and TCR beta cDNA libraries with sample barcodes and UMIs. TCRdb used MiXCR to reprocess the 5' RACE reads, holding one entry per CDR3 protein. The sample carries some 450,000 distinct CDR3 sequences, 15% to 25% recorded once. Study outcomes and limitations: Clones shrinking from day 15 to 85 showed even CD4/CD8 mixes; later expanders tilted CD4+.

V is TRBV27 and J is TRBJ2-7; 11 positions match TRBD2. The sequencing sample was made of PBMCs or a T cell subset sorted from them (not recorded which). The TCR comes from an adult woman who had mild COVID-19 (a few samples of this study predate the infection). Cell type and time point are not known. CDR3 nucleotide sequence: TGTGCCAGCAGTTTATCTAGCGGGGGGGCCTACGAGCAGTACTTC. Its translation is CASSLSSGGAYEQYF.